The T cell receptor (beta chain) under discussion was sequenced for a study of low-dose radiotherapy and immunotherapy resistance in tumors. Whole-study context: A dose of 1 Gy per fraction every two weeks went to Cohort 2, totaling 13 Gy over 26 weeks. Participants were given intravenous cyclophosphamide 200 mg/m2 every two weeks, one day before radiation and immunotherapy.

In this sample, this clonotype turned up many times. With TRAV- and TRBV-specific primers, first-strand cDNA was made, covering the alpha and beta chains. Both a constant-region primer and a V-primer adapter served to amplify TCRs across roughly 20 PCR cycles. TCRdb called the reads again in MiXCR, with one record for every CDR3 protein. Of 45,000 or so distinct CDR3 sequences listed, 25% to 30% are singletons. The V gene lost 2 bases and the J gene lost 4 bases, with 20 bases spanning the gap. From germline, CDR1 is MNHEY and CDR2 SVGAGI. The CDR3 covers 17 residues. The time point here: after trial treatment. Treatment defined: LDRT plus nivolumab, ipilimumab, low-dose cyclophosphamide and aspirin (RACIN trial). Donors received a regimen that comprised nivolumab, ipilimumab, aspirin, low-dose cyclophosphamide and low-dose radiotherapy.

The rearrangement uses TRBV6-5 and TRBJ1-1; D possibly corresponds to TRBD1 (5 bases). The input for sequencing was PBMCs, taken after low-dose radiotherapy plus immunotherapy. The source is a male donor with prostate cancer. This CDR3 is CASSYSRSRVGGTEAFF. CDR3 bases: TGTGCCAGCAGTTACAGTAGGAGCAGGGTTGGGGGCACTGAAGCTTTCTTT.